The 11 T cell receptor beta chains given below trace back to one sample, sequenced in a study of blood T cell repertoires in COVID-19. Method: immunoSEQ multiplex PCR; TCRdb's copy keeps in-frame clones and lacks some. The sample contains 200,000 or so clones, about 86% of which appear only once. Input material: PBMCs or T cells enriched from blood (not recorded which). Receptors were obtained from a woman between 40 and 55 years old with acute COVID-19.

V and J are TRBV6-5 and TRBJ2-5; maybe TRBD1 (6 bases). This CDR3 is built from 14 residues. Trimming took 6 bases from V and 4 from J, leaving 15 bases between them. Germline values: CDR1 MNHEY, CDR2 SVGAGI. The CDR3 region has the DNA TGTGCCAGCAGGATCAGGGGCTCGACAGAGACCCAGTACTTC. Its protein product is CASRIRGSTETQYF.

The chain links TRBV7-6 to TRBJ2-4; D might be TRBD2 (5 bases). The CDR3 extends over 16 amino acids. The germline gives CDR1 SGHVS, CDR2 FNYEAQ. V gave up 5 bases and J gave up 1 base, with 15 bases separating them. The CDR3 here is CASSNTPPGAKNIQYF. The DNA for the CDR3 is TGTGCCAGCAGCAACACCCCGCCGGGGGCCAAAAACATTCAGTACTTC. The whole variable domain, remainder taken from reference TRBV7-6 and TRBJ2-4, is GAGVSQSPRYKVTKRGQDVALRCDPISGHVSLYWYRQALGQGPEFLTYFNYEAQQDKSGLPNDRFSAERPEGSISTLTIQRTEQRDSAMYRCASSNTPPGAKNIQYFGAGTRLSVL.

This rearrangement joins TRBV15 to TRBJ2-2, with 14 bases aligning to TRBD2. Germline CDR1 and CDR2: LNHNV and YYDKDF (reference sequence). The CDR3 is made up of 20 amino acids. J lost 4 bases, V lost 0 bases, and 10 bases had no gene match. CDR3 DNA sequence: TGTGCCACCAGCAGAGATCCTCCGGGACTAGCGGGAGAACTCACCGGGGAGCTGTTTTTT. This gives the protein CATSRDPPGLAGELTGELFF.

V is TRBV28 and J is TRBJ2-5; D is ambiguous. This CDR3 contains 13 residues. The germline gives CDR1 MDHEN, CDR2 SYDVKM. The V gene lost 6 bases and the J gene lost 2 bases, with 10 bases spanning the gap. Here the CDR3 DNA reads TGTGCCAGCAGGCACCCCACTCAAGAGACCCAGTACTTC. Its translation: CASRHPTQETQYF.

The chain employs TRBV5-4 and TRBJ2-7; 10 positions agree with TRBD1. This CDR3 spans 16 amino acids. CDR1 and CDR2 from the germline V gene are SGHNT and YYREEE (reference sequence). V gave up 5 bases and J gave up 5 bases; unmatched junction bases: 13. The CDR3 reads CASSPGTGARGNEQYF. Written as DNA, the CDR3 is TGTGCCAGCAGTCCCGGGACAGGGGCCCGGGGCAACGAGCAGTACTTC.

The chain combines TRBV28 with TRBJ1-1; D unclear. The CDR3 has 14 amino acids. Trimming removed 7 bases at V and 0 bases at J, with 12 bases between. Germline V gene data show CDR1 as MDHEN and CDR2 as SYDVKM. CDR3 nucleotides: TGTGCCAGCAAACGCGGTTCCATGAACACTGAAGCTTTCTTT. Encoded protein: CASKRGSMNTEAFF.

The V call is TRBV28, the J call TRBJ2-3; D is possibly TRBD2 (5 bases). Germline lookup yields CDR1 MDHEN and CDR2 SYDVKM. V dropped 8 bases and J dropped 1 base, with 22 bases sitting between them. This CDR3 region has 17 residues. CDR3 protein: CASRSLGGSRGTDTQYF. CDR3 DNA: TGTGCCAGCCGATCTTTGGGCGGGTCTAGGGGCACAGATACGCAGTATTTT.

The rearrangement links TRBV30 to TRBJ2-1; 9 bases match TRBD2. The CDR3 consists of 15 residues. Per the germline V gene, CDR1 is GTSNPN and CDR2 is SVGIG (reference sequence). The V gene end was trimmed by 5 bases and the J gene end by 8 bases; junction bases not matched to a gene: 13. CDR3 nucleotide sequence: TGTGCCTGGGCCCACTTGGCGGGAGGGCAGGATGAGCAGTTCTTC. This translates into CAWAHLAGGQDEQFF.

The chain has TRBV9 and TRBJ1-1; D may be TRBD1 (6 bases). Germline loops: CDR1 SGDLS, CDR2 YYNGEE. The ends were cut back, 3 bases at V and 3 bases at J, with 9 bases in the middle. CDR3 size: 13 residues. The CDR3 DNA is TGTGCCAGCAGCGGCACAGGGTACACTGAAGCTTTCTTT. This encodes CASSGTGYTEAFF.

This clone has only a few counts. The CDR3: CASSLLGAGANNNEQFF. DNA of the CDR3: TGTGCCAGCAGCTTATTGGGCGCGGGGGCGAATAACAATGAGCAGTTCTTC. The chain combines TRBV11-2 with TRBJ2-1; D is possibly TRBD2 (7 bases). The V end lost 2 bases, the J end lost 5 bases, and 19 bases lay between the germline ends. Germline-derived CDR1 and CDR2 are SGHAT and FQNNGV. This CDR3 region has 17 residues.

The rearrangement links TRBV29-1 to TRBJ2-7, with TRBD1 as a possible D gene (6 bases). V was cut by 5 bases and J by 5 bases, with 28 bases left in between. The CDR3 covers 17 residues. Germline values: CDR1 SQVTM, CDR2 ANQGSEA. CDR3 protein: CSVLMGPGQGLADEQYF. Written as DNA, the CDR3 is TGCAGCGTTCTCATGGGACCGGGACAAGGCCTGGCGGACGAGCAGTACTTC.